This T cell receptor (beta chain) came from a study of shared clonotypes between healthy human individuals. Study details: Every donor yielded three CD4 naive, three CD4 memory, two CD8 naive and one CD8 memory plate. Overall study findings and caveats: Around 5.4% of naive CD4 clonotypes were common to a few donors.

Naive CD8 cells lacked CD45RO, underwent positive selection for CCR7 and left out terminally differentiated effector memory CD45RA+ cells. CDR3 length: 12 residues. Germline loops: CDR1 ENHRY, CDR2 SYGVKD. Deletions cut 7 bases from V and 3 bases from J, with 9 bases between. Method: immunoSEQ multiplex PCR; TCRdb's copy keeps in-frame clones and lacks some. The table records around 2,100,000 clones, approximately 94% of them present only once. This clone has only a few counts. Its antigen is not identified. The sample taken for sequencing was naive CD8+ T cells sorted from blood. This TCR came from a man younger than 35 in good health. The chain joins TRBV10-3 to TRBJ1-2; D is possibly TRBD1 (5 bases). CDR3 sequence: CAITDSYYGYTF. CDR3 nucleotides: TGTGCCATCACCGACAGTTACTATGGCTACACCTTC.